The 2 T cell receptor beta chains given below trace back to one sample, sequenced in a study of T cell responses to AZD1222 COVID-19 vaccine. Method: immunoSEQ multiplex PCR; TCRdb's copy keeps in-frame clones and lacks some. The table has approximately 120,000 clones, roughly nine tenths seen once. The material sequenced was peripheral blood, taken on day 0 of AZD1222 vaccination. Every receptor here comes from an adult in good health.

The gene calls are TRBV5-4 and TRBJ1-1; 7 bases map to TRBD1. Germline V gene data show CDR1 as SGHNT and CDR2 as YYREEE (reference sequence). Trimming took 4 bases from V and 0 from J; bases not matched to a gene: 12. CDR3 size: 17 residues. The CDR3 sequence is CASSPKGTGAMNTEAFF. The CDR3 DNA reads TGTGCCAGCAGCCCCAAGGGTACAGGGGCGATGAACACTGAAGCTTTCTTT.

The V call is TRBV20-1, the J call TRBJ1-2; D gene unclear. The CDR3 has 11 residues. Germline CDR1 reads DFQATT; CDR2 reads SNEGSKA (reference sequence). V lost 6 bases, J lost 8 bases, and 13 bases lay in between. CDR3 nucleotides: TGCAGTGCATACGCTCCGGGGGGCTACACCTTC. Its translation is CSAYAPGGYTF.